The source of this TCR beta chain is a study of blood T cell repertoires in COVID-19. About the research overall: Samples representing acute and convalescent COVID-19 were sourced from the United States, Italy and Spain. PBMCs, B-cell-depleted T cells, or T cells were the source of the cDNA or gDNA that made up the material.

Original methodology: For nucleated cells, counts were estimated from reference gene primer amplification. Profiling relied on immunoSEQ multiplex PCR, and the TCRdb table lists in-frame clones only, not all of them. From that table come the V and J calls and clone size; the DNA was used to work out D and trimming. Of about 170,000 clones in the sample, 90% were seen once. The V and J ends lost 7 bases and 4 bases respectively, with 16 bases between them. The germline V gene encodes CDR1 MDHEN and CDR2 SYDVKM. The CDR3 consists of 14 residues. The chain joins TRBV28 to TRBJ1-2, with TRBD1 as a possible D gene (6 bases). The sequence derives from a man aged 45 to 65 with acute or convalescent COVID-19. The sequenced material came from peripheral blood. CDR3 bases: TGTGCCAGCACCCCAGGACAGCTTTCCTATGGCTACACCTTC. Its translation is CASTPGQLSYGYTF.